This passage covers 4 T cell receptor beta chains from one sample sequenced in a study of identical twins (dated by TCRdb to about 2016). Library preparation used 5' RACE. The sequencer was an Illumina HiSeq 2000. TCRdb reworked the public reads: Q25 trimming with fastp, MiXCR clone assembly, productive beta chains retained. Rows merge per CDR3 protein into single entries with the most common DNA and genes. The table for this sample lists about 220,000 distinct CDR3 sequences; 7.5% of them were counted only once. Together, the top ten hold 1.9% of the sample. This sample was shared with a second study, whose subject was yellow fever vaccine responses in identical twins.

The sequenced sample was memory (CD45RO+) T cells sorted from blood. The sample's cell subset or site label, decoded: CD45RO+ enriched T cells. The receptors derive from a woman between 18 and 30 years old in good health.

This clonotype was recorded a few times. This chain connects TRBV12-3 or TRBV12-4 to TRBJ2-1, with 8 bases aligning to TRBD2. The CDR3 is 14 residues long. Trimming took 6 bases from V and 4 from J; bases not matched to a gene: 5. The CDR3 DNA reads TGTGCCAGCAGGGCGGGAGGCCCATACAATGAGCAGTTCTTC. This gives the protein CASRAGGPYNEQFF.

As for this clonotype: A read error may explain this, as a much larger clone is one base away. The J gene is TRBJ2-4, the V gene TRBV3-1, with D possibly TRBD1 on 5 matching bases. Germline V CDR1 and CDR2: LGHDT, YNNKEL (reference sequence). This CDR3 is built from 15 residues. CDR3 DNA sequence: TGTGCCAGCAGCCGCCTCGGCGAGGACAAAAACACTCAGTACTTC. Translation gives CASSRLGEDKNTQYF.

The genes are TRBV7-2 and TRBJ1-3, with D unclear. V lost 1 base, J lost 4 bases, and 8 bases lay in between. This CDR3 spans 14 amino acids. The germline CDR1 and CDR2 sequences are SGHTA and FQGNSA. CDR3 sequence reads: CASSLGQAGNTIYF. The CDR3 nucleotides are TGTGCCAGCAGCTTAGGGCAGGCAGGAAACACCATATATTTT.

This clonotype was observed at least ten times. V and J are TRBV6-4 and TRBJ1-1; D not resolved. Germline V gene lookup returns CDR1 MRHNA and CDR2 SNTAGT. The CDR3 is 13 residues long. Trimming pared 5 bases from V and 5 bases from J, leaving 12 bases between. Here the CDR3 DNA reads TGTGCCAGCAGTCGCACCGAGGGTACTGAAGCTTTCTTT. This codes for CASSRTEGTEAFF.